The 30 T cell receptor beta chains reported below all come from one sample, sequenced in a study of blood T cell repertoires in COVID-19. Assay used: immunoSEQ multiplex PCR; TCRdb lists only in-frame clones, some missing. The data show some 7,700 clones, about 91% seen once. Source material: peripheral blood. The receptors derive from a woman aged 45-65 years with active or convalescent COVID-19.

V usage is TRBV10-1 and J usage is TRBJ2-5, with D possibly being TRBD2 (6 bases). Germline loops: CDR1 WNHNN, CDR2 SYGVQD (reference sequence). V was cut by 4 bases and J by 5 bases, with 14 bases left in between. The CDR3 consists of 14 residues. CDR3 in DNA: TGCGCCAGCAGTGGGGAACCCGGAGGGGAGACCCAGTACTTC. It codes for CASSGEPGGETQYF.

The CDR3 nucleotides read TGTGCCAGCACCGGGGTAAACTCCTACGAGCAGTACTTC. It codes for CASTGVNSYEQYF. The chain is built from TRBV28 and TRBJ2-7; weak D call: TRBD2 (5 bases). The V end was cut by 7 bases, the J end by 0 bases, with 10 bases between. The germline CDR1 and CDR2 sequences are MDHEN and SYDVKM. This CDR3 comprises 13 residues. The variable domain in full, completed from reference TRBV28 and TRBJ2-7, reads DVKVTQSSRYLVKRTGEKVFLECVQDMDHENMFWYRQDPGLGLRLIYFSYDVKMKEKGDIPEGYSVSREKKERFSLILESASTNQTSMYLCASTGVNSYEQYFGPGTRLTVT.

J is TRBJ1-2 and V is TRBV6-5; weak D call: TRBD1 (5 bases). Germline V gene sequence: CDR1 MNHEY, CDR2 SVGAGI. The V end lost 2 bases, the J end lost 7 bases, and 14 bases lay between the germline ends. The CDR3 extends over 14 amino acids. The DNA of the CDR3 is TGTGCCAGCAGTTACGGCGGGGCAAGTCGTGGCTACACCTTC. It specifies CASSYGGASRGYTF.

V gene TRBV19 combines with J gene TRBJ2-1; D may be TRBD2 (6 bases). Germline V CDR1 and CDR2: LNHDA, SQIVND (reference sequence). The CDR3 has 15 residues. Trimming removed 1 base at V and 1 base at J, with 8 bases between. CDR3 sequence reads: CASSIAGESYNEQFF. In DNA, the CDR3 is TGTGCCAGTAGTATAGCGGGAGAGTCCTACAATGAGCAGTTCTTC.

This rearrangement joins TRBV6-6 to TRBJ1-2, with 10 bases lining up with TRBD1. The CDR3 extends over 14 amino acids. The V gene end was trimmed by 5 bases and the J gene end by 8 bases; junction bases not matched to a gene: 8. Per germline, CDR1 MNHNY and CDR2 SVGAGI (reference sequence). CDR3 in DNA: TGTGCCAGCAGTACTCAGGGACAGGGGAGAGGCTACACCTTC. Amino acid sequence: CASSTQGQGRGYTF.

This clone was counted only a few times. The gene calls are TRBV12-3 or TRBV12-4 and TRBJ1-1; TRBD1 agrees at 7 bases. Trimming took 6 bases from V and 3 from J; bases not matched to a gene: 1. This CDR3 is 12 amino acids long. DNA for the CDR3: TGTGCCAGCAGCCAGGGGGACACTGAAGCTTTCTTT. Translation: CASSQGDTEAFF.

Only a few counts were recorded for this clone. This may arise from a read error, as a much more abundant clone is one base away. The rearrangement joins TRBV4-1 to TRBJ2-4; 8 bases align to TRBD2. J lost 3 bases, V lost 4 bases, and 17 bases had no gene match. Germline V gene sequence: CDR1 MGHRA, CDR2 YSYEKL. This CDR3 is built from 19 residues. In nucleotides, the CDR3 is TGCGCCAGCAGCCTAAACCCGCGGGGGGCCGGAGGGGGCAAAAACATTCAGTACTTC. It translates to CASSLNPRGAGGGKNIQYF.

The V gene is TRBV2, the J gene TRBJ1-4; TRBD1 matches at 9 bases. CDR1 and CDR2 (germline): SNHLY, FYNNEI. CDR3 length: 14 amino acids. With 6 bases clipped from V and 7 bases from J, the junction kept 6 bases outside the gene matches. This chain's CDR3 is CASRAGTGTEKLFF. DNA of the CDR3: TGTGCCAGCAGGGCCGGGACAGGGACTGAAAAACTGTTTTTT.

The gene calls are TRBV9 and TRBJ1-4, with D maybe TRBD1 (6 bases). Germline-derived CDR1 and CDR2 are SGDLS and YYNGEE. Between the trimmed V and J ends, which lost 3 bases and 5 bases, there was a span of 14 bases. The CDR3 extends over 15 amino acids. The CDR3 sequence is CASSAQQGWNEKLFF. In DNA, the CDR3 is TGTGCCAGCAGCGCACAACAGGGTTGGAATGAAAAACTGTTTTTT. Together with reference TRBV9 and TRBJ1-4, the CDR3 gives the full variable domain: DSGVTQTPKHLITATGQRVTLRCSPRSGDLSVYWYQQSLDQGLQFLIQYYNGEERAKGNILERFSAQQFPDLHSELNLSSLELGDSALYFCASSAQQGWNEKLFFGSGTQLSVL.

The gene calls are TRBV3-1 (or the pseudogene TRBV3-2) and TRBJ2-7, with a possible D match to TRBD2 (5 bases). Germline CDR1 is LGHDT and CDR2 is YNNKEL (reference sequence). CDR3 length: 15 residues. V was shortened by 0 bases and J by 2 bases, with 11 bases between the two germline ends. The CDR3 reads CASSQERETPYEQYF. CDR3 in DNA: TGTGCCAGCAGCCAAGAAAGGGAGACTCCCTACGAGCAGTACTTC.

The chain is built from TRBV7-9 and TRBJ1-6; 10 bases agree with TRBD1. Germline CDR1 SEHNR, CDR2 FQNEAQ (reference sequence). The CDR3 has 18 residues. Losses at the gene ends were 5 bases for V and 5 bases for J; bases not matched to a gene: 12. The CDR3 is CASSLDRGSSRNNSPLHF. Here the CDR3 DNA reads TGTGCCAGCAGCCTGGACAGGGGGAGCTCCCGGAATAATTCACCCCTCCACTTT.

V and J are TRBV5-1 and TRBJ2-7; 9 bases are a match to TRBD2. The V segment lost 2 bases and the J segment 3 bases; nucleotides outside the gene matches: 3. Germline CDR1 is SGHRS and CDR2 is YFSETQ. This CDR3 has 14 residues. The CDR3 spells CASSLGAGGYEQYF. CDR3 DNA sequence: TGCGCCAGCAGCTTAGGAGCGGGAGGCTACGAGCAGTACTTC.

The V call is TRBV11-2, the J call TRBJ1-2; weak D call: TRBD1 (6 bases). The CDR3 contains 14 residues. V shed 2 bases and J shed 2 bases, with 9 bases lying between them. Germline CDR1 and CDR2: SGHAT and FQNNGV. The CDR3 reads CASSLSQGNYGYTF. The DNA for the CDR3 is TGTGCCAGCAGCTTATCACAGGGCAACTATGGCTACACCTTC.

This sequence joins TRBV12-1 and TRBJ1-6; whether TRBD1, the table's D call, matches the DNA was not checked. TRBV12-1 is flagged as a pseudogene. CDR3 length: 16 residues. CDR3: CASSFGERGYNSPLHF. CDR3 DNA: TGTGCCAGCAGCTTTGGGGAAAGGGGCTATAATTCACCCCTCCACTTT.

The chain carries TRBV7-2 and TRBJ1-1; D is uncertain. Germline CDR1 reads SGHTA; CDR2 reads FQGNSA. V shed 6 bases and J shed 4 bases, with 12 bases lying between them. CDR3 length equals 13 residues. CDR3 sequence (DNA): TGTGCCAGCAGTTATCAGGTGGGCACTGAAGCTTTCTTT. This translates into CASSYQVGTEAFF.

This chain links TRBV4-2 with TRBJ1-4, with 12 bases aligning to TRBD1. After removal of 4 bases from V and 4 bases from J, the junction contained 7 bases not matched to a gene. Germline V gene lookup returns CDR1 LGHNA and CDR2 YNFKEQ. This CDR3 has 17 amino acids. The CDR3: CASSPRDRGRNNEKLFF. CDR3 nucleotide sequence: TGTGCCAGCAGCCCCCGGGACAGGGGGCGCAATAATGAAAAACTGTTTTTT.

The rearrangement joins TRBV6-6 to TRBJ2-2; tentatively, D is TRBD1 (6 bases). Germline CDR1 MNHNY, CDR2 SVGAGI (reference sequence). V was trimmed by 8 bases and J by 1 base, leaving 11 bases between them. This CDR3 spans 14 amino acids. The CDR3 here is CASRGTQNTGELFF. For the CDR3, the DNA is TGTGCCAGCCGTGGGACACAGAACACCGGGGAGCTGTTTTTT.

In this sample, this clone turned up once. The genes are TRBV6-2 or TRBV6-3 and TRBJ2-3; D perhaps matches TRBD2 (6 bases). Germline V CDR1 and CDR2: MNHEY, SVGEGT. This CDR3 region has 17 residues. V lost 4 bases to trimming and J lost 0 bases, with 17 bases between them. The DNA for the CDR3 is TGTGCCAGCAGTTCCCCTAGCGCCCGTAGAAGCACAGATACGCAGTATTTT. Amino acid sequence: CASSSPSARRSTDTQYF.

As DNA, the CDR3 is TGTGCCAGCAGCCCTACCGGGACAGGGGCCACCAATCAGCCCCAGCATTTT. Amino acid sequence: CASSPTGTGATNQPQHF. The chain joins TRBV2 to TRBJ1-5, with 10 bases fitting TRBD1. CDR3 size: 17 residues. V trimming: 6 bases; J trimming: 3 bases; junction bases outside the gene matches: 11. CDR1 SNHLY and CDR2 FYNNEI come from the germline V gene.

V usage is TRBV9 and J usage is TRBJ2-2, with 7 bases fitting TRBD1. The CDR3 extends over 16 amino acids. CDR1 is SGDLS and CDR2 is YYNGEE in the germline V gene. Trimming took 0 bases from V and 1 from J; bases not matched to a gene: 3. The CDR3 DNA sequence: TGTGCCAGCAGCGTAGGAGCAGGGGGGAACACCGGGGAGCTGTTTTTT. It specifies CASSVGAGGNTGELFF.

The V gene is TRBV27, the J gene TRBJ2-1, with TRBD2 identical over 16 bases. This CDR3 has 19 residues. From germline, CDR1 is MNHEY and CDR2 SMNVEV (reference sequence). With 0 bases clipped from V and 3 bases from J, the junction kept 5 bases outside the gene matches. The CDR3 bases are TGTGCCAGCAGTTTATCCCCGGGACTAGCGGGAGGGGTCTACAATGAGCAGTTCTTC. Its translation is CASSLSPGLAGGVYNEQFF.

The chain employs TRBV28 and TRBJ2-7; 7 positions match TRBD1. Germline values: CDR1 MDHEN, CDR2 SYDVKM. This CDR3 is 15 amino acids long. The junction had 12 bases not matched to a gene; V was cut back by 8 bases and J by 2 bases. The CDR3 loop is CASQNRGLPAYEQYF. The DNA of the CDR3 is TGTGCCAGCCAGAACAGGGGCCTCCCAGCCTACGAGCAGTACTTC.

The chain links TRBV2 to TRBJ1-6, with 10 bases that match TRBD1. V shed 4 bases, J shed 9 bases, and the junction held 15 bases outside the gene matches. This CDR3 contains 18 residues. Germline V gene sequence: CDR1 SNHLY, CDR2 FYNNEI. The CDR3 region is CASSGETGGLVSSSPLHF. The CDR3 DNA reads TGTGCCAGCAGTGGCGAGACAGGGGGCTTGGTTAGTTCTTCACCCCTCCACTTT. Based on the CDR3 plus reference TRBV2 and TRBJ1-6, the full variable domain is EPEVTQTPSHQVTQMGQEVILRCVPISNHLYFYWYRQILGQKVEFLVSFYNNEISEKSEIFDDQFSVERPDGSNFTLKIRSTKLEDSAMYFCASSGETGGLVSSSPLHFGNGTRLTVT.

V is TRBV7-9 and J is TRBJ2-6; D uncertain. Trimming left V 4 bases short and J 1 base short, with 8 bases between. The CDR3 runs 15 residues. From germline, CDR1 is SEHNR and CDR2 FQNEAQ (reference sequence). The CDR3 nucleotides read TGTGCCAGCAGCTATACACAATCTGGGGCCAACGTCCTGACTTTC. This sequence encodes CASSYTQSGANVLTF.

The J gene is TRBJ2-7, the V gene TRBV5-8; D may be TRBD1 (7 bases). The CDR3 runs 16 residues. Trimming removed 4 bases at V and 6 bases at J, with 23 bases between. Germline values: CDR1 SGHTS, CDR2 YDEGEE. CDR3 nucleotides: TGTGCCAGCAGCCGGGAGTCAGGGGGTCCCCGTCGCGAGCAGTACTTC. Translating it yields CASSRESGGPRREQYF.

This clone appeared a single time. The CDR3 sequence is CASSLAGTSGPYEQYF. The CDR3 nucleotides are TGTGCCAGCAGCTTAGCCGGGACTAGCGGTCCCTACGAGCAGTACTTC. The rearrangement uses TRBV7-2 and TRBJ2-7; TRBD2 matches 11 bases. CDR3 size: 16 residues. V lost 0 bases, J lost 2 bases, and 3 bases stayed unmatched. Germline V CDR1 and CDR2: SGHTA, FQGNSA.

The V and J genes are TRBV5-5 and TRBJ1-2, with 7 bases matching TRBD1. CDR1 is SGHKS and CDR2 is YYEKEE in the germline V gene (reference sequence). J lost 3 bases, V lost 0 bases, and 5 bases had no gene match. The CDR3 is 15 residues long. In DNA, the CDR3 is TGTGCCAGCAGCTTGGAAGGACAGGCTTACTATGGCTACACCTTC. This sequence encodes CASSLEGQAYYGYTF. Variable domain in full (rest from reference TRBV5-5 and TRBJ1-2): DAGVTQSPTHLIKTRGQQVTLRCSPISGHKSVSWYQQVLGQGPQFIFQYYEKEERGRGNFPDRFSARQFPNYSSELNVNALLLGDSALYLCASSLEGQAYYGYTFGSGTRLTVV.

The gene calls are TRBV27 and TRBJ2-7, with 12 bases identical to TRBD2. V gave up 5 bases and J gave up 6 bases; unmatched junction bases: 11. CDR1 is MNHEY and CDR2 is SMNVEV in the germline V gene (reference sequence). This CDR3 contains 16 residues. CDR3 DNA sequence: TGTGCCAGCAGTCAGCGACTAGCGGGAGTATCTTCCGAGCAGTACTTC. Translation gives CASSQRLAGVSSEQYF.

The V and J genes are TRBV2 and TRBJ2-7; D not certain. The germline gives CDR1 SNHLY, CDR2 FYNNEI. Trimming took 4 bases from V and 2 from J, leaving 6 bases between them. CDR3 length: 12 amino acids. CDR3 protein: CASSVQAYEQYF. DNA for the CDR3: TGTGCCAGCAGTGTTCAGGCCTACGAGCAGTACTTC.

The rearrangement links TRBV6-1 to TRBJ1-5, with 7 bases matching TRBD1. CDR3 length: 15 residues. After removal of 3 bases from V and 4 bases from J, the junction contained 6 bases not matched to a gene. CDR1 MNHNS and CDR2 SASEGT come from the germline V gene. The CDR3 loop is CASSDRGFQNQPQHF. The CDR3 DNA reads as TGTGCCAGCAGTGACAGGGGGTTTCAAAATCAGCCCCAGCATTTT.